This T cell receptor (beta chain) was found in a study of cytomegalovirus exposure and HLA in healthy donors. Study at large: Under 90% of 300 to 450 genotyped donors fell in the Caucasian-associated ancestry cluster. Findings of the study overall: Some V segments, including TRBV6-2 and TRBV6-3, were excluded as indistinguishable.

There are a few counts of this clone. What it binds is not known. The ends were cut back, 3 bases at V and 3 bases at J, with 9 bases in the middle. CDR3 size: 14 residues. The germline CDR1 and CDR2 sequences are WNHNN and SYGVQD (reference sequence). This PCR relied on a set of 60 Vbeta primers and 13 Jbeta primers. TCRdb keeps only in-frame clones here, not all; method: immunoSEQ multiplex PCR. The top ten hold under 2% of the sample, which has some 130,000 clones, more than 7.5% seen once. The clonotype was recovered from a man aged 45 to 65 in good health and CMV-seronegative. The sample was PBMCs. This chain links TRBV10-1 with TRBJ2-1; D perhaps matches TRBD2 (5 bases). The DNA of the CDR3 is TGCGCCAGCAGTGAAGGACTGGACTACAATGAGCAGTTCTTC. Amino acid sequence: CASSEGLDYNEQFF.